This record looks at one T cell receptor beta chain sequence and its context. Its target is unknown. The ends were cut back, 6 bases at V and 1 base at J, with 11 bases in the middle. This CDR3 is built from 14 residues. The germline gives CDR1 MNHNS, CDR2 SASEGT. An Oncomine TCR Beta short-read assay was used to sequence the DNA from cultured CD4+ T cells. TCRdb independently ran MiXCR on the PCR reads; one entry per CDR3 protein. Among approximately 16,000 distinct CDR3 sequences listed, around 30% were seen once. The data were obtained in a study of vaccination and CD4 T cells after COVID-19. Treatment indicated: roughly nine-day PBMC culture with coronavirus spike peptide pools or control peptides (ViraFEST assay). Whole-study results and caveats: In median terms, SARS-CoV-2-reactive clonotypes went from roughly 21 to 40, a nonsignificant rise.

The clonotype was recovered from a human donor with COVID-19. The specimen was cultured CD4+ T cells from blood. The V and J genes are TRBV6-1 and TRBJ2-3; possibly TRBD1 or TRBD2 for D (5 bases each). The CDR3 nucleotides are TGTGCCAGCAGGGTGGGGGTAGGCACAGATACGCAGTATTTT. Translated, it gives CASRVGVGTDTQYF.